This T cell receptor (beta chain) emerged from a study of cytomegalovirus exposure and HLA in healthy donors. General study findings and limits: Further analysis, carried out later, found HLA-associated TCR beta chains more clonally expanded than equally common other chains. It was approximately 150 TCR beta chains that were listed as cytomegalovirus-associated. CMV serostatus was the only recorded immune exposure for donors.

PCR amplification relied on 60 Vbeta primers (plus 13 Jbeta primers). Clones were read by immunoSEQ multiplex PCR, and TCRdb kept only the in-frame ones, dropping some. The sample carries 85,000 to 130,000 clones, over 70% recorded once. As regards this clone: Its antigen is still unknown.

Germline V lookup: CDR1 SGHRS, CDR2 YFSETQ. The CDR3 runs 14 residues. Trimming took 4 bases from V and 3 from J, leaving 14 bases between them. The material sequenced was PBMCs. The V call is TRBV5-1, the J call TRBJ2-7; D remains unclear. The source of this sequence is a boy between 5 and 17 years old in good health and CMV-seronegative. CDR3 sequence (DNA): TGCGCCAGCAGCCTAGACCCGGAAAGCTACGAGCAGTACTTC. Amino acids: CASSLDPESYEQYF.